These 2 T cell receptor beta chains originate from one sample sequenced in a study of blood T cell repertoires in COVID-19. TCRdb's copy holds only in-frame clones and misses some; the assay was immunoSEQ multiplex PCR. Among 300,000 or so clones listed, roughly 84% were seen once. The source material was PBMCs or T cells enriched from blood (not recorded which). Every receptor here comes from a woman in her thirties who had recovered from COVID-19.

The chain joins TRBV6-6 to TRBJ1-1, with 10 bases aligning to TRBD1. The V gene end was trimmed by 8 bases and the J gene end by 4 bases; junction bases not matched to a gene: 10. The germline V gene encodes CDR1 MNHNY and CDR2 SVGAGI (reference sequence). The CDR3 covers 15 residues. CDR3 DNA sequence: TGTGCCAGCGTATTGTCTGGACAGGGGGGCACTGAAGCTTTCTTT. Residues: CASVLSGQGGTEAFF.

The V and J genes are TRBV2 and TRBJ2-7, with 9 positions matching TRBD1. CDR3 length: 17 amino acids. V lost 4 bases to trimming and J lost 1 base; unmatched junction nucleotides: 11. Germline CDR1 SNHLY, CDR2 FYNNEI. The CDR3 is CASSGPPGQGLSYEQYF. The DNA for the CDR3 is TGTGCCAGCAGTGGTCCTCCGGGACAGGGTCTATCCTACGAGCAGTACTTC.